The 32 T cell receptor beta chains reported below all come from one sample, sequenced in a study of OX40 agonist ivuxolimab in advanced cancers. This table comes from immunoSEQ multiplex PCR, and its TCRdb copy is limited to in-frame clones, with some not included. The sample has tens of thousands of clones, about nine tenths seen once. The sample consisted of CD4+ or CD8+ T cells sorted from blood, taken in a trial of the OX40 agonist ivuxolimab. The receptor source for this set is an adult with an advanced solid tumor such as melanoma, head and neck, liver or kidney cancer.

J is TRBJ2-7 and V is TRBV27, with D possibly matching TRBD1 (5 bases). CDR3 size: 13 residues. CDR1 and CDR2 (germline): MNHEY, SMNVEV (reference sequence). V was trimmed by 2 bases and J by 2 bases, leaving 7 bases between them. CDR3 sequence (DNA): TGTGCCAGCAGTTTAGTAGGGGCCTACGAGCAGTACTTC. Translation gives CASSLVGAYEQYF.

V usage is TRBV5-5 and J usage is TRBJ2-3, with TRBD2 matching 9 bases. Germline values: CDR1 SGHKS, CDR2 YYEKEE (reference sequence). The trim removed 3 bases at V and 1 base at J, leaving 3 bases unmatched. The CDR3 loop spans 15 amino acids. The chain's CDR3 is CASSSWTSGTDTQYF. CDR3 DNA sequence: TGTGCCAGCAGCTCGTGGACTAGCGGCACAGATACGCAGTATTTT.

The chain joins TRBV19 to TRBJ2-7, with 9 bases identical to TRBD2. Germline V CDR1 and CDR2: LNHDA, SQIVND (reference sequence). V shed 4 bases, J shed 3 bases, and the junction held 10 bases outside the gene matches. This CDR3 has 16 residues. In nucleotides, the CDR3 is TGTGCCAGTAGTAGTTCCTGGCGGGAGGGTTTCTACGAGCAGTACTTC. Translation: CASSSSWREGFYEQYF.

CDR3 protein: CASSPVPGTDTGELFF. The CDR3 nucleotides are TGTGCCAGCTCACCAGTCCCCGGGACGGACACCGGGGAGCTGTTTTTT. The chain couples TRBV18 to TRBJ2-2; D could derive from TRBD1 or TRBD2 (5 bases each). The CDR3 extends over 16 amino acids. CDR1 KGHSH and CDR2 LQKENI come from the germline V gene. The V and J ends lost 2 bases and 3 bases respectively, with 13 bases between them.

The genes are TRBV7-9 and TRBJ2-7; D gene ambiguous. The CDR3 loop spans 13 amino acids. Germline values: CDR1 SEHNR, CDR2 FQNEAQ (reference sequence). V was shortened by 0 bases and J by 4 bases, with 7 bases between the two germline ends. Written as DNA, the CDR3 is TGTGCCAGCAGCTTAGCCCCGAGATACGAGCAGTACTTC. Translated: CASSLAPRYEQYF.

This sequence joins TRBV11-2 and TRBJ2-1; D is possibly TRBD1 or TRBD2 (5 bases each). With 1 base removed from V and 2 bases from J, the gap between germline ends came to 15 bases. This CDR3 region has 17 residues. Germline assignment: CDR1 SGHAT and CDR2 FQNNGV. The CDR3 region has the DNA TGTGCCAGCAGCTTAGGCCCCGGGACGGCAGCCTACAATGAGCAGTTCTTC. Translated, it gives CASSLGPGTAAYNEQFF.

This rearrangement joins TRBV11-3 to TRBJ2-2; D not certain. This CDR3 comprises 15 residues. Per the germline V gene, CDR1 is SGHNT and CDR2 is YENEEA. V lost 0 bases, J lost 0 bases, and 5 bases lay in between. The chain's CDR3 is CASSLDPPNTGELFF. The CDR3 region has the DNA TGTGCCAGCAGCTTAGACCCGCCGAACACCGGGGAGCTGTTTTTT. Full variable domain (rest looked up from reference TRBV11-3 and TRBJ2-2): EAGVVQSPRYKIIEKKQPVAFWCNPISGHNTLYWYLQNLGQGPELLIRYENEEAVDDSQLPKDRFSAERLKGVDSTLKIQPAELGDSAVYLCASSLDPPNTGELFFGEGSRLTVL.

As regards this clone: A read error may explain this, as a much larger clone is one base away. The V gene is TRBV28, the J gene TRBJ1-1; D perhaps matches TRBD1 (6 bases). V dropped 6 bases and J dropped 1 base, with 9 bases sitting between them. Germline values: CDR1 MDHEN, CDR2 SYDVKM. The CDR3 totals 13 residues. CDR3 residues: CASSRTENTEAFF. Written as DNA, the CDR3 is TGTGCCAGCAGCCGGACAGAGAACACTGAAGCTTTCTTT.

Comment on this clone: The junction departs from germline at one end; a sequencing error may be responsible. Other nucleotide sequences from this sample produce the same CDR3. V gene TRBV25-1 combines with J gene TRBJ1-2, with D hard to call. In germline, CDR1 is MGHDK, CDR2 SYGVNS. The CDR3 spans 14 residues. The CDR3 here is CASSEMGRSEGYTF. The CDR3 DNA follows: TGCGCCAGCAGTGAAATGGGAAGGAGTGAAGGCTACACCTTC.

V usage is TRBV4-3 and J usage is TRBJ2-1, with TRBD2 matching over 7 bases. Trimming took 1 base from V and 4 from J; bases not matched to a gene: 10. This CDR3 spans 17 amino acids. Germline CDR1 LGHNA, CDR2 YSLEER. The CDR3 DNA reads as TGCGCCAGCAGCCAAGGTCGACCTAGCGGTTCTTACAATGAGCAGTTCTTC. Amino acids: CASSQGRPSGSYNEQFF.

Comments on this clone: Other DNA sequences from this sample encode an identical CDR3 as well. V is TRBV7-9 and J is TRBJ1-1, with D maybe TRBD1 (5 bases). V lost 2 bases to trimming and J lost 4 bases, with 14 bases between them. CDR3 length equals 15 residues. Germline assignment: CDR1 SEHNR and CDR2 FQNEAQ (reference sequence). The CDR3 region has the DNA TGTGCCAGCAGCTTACCCGAGCAGGGAAGCACTGAAGCTTTCTTT. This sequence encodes CASSLPEQGSTEAFF.

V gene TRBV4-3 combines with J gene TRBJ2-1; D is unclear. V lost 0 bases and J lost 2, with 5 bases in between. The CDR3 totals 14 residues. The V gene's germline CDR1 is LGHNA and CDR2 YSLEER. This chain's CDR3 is CASSQESPYNEQFF. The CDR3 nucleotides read TGCGCCAGCAGCCAAGAATCGCCCTACAATGAGCAGTTCTTC.

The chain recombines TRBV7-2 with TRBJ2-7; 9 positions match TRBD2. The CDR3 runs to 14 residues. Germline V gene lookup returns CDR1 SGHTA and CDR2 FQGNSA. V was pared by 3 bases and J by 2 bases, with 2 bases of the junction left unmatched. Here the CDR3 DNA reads TGTGCCAGCAGCTTCTTAGCGGGAGCCTACGAGCAGTACTTC. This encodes CASSFLAGAYEQYF.

DNA for the CDR3: TGTGCCAGCAGCTTAAGGCTGAACCCGATGAACACTGAAGCTTTCTTT. Translating gives CASSLRLNPMNTEAFF. V and J are TRBV7-2 and TRBJ1-1; D ambiguous. The germline V gene encodes CDR1 SGHTA and CDR2 FQGNSA. This CDR3 spans 16 amino acids. The V gene lost 2 bases and the J gene lost 0 bases, with 13 bases spanning the gap.

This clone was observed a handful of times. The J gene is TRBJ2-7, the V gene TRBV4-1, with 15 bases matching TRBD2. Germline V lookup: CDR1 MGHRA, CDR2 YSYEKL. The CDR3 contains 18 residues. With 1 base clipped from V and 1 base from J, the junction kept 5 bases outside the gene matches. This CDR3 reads CASSQAFGTSGRSYEQYF. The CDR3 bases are TGCGCCAGCAGCCAAGCATTCGGGACTAGCGGGAGGTCCTACGAGCAGTACTTC.

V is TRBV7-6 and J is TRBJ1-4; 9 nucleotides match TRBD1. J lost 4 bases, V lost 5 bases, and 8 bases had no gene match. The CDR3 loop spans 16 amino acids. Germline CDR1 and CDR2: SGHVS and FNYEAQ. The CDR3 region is CASSASGTGSNEKLFF. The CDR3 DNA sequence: TGTGCCAGCAGCGCTTCCGGGACAGGGAGTAATGAAAAACTGTTTTTT. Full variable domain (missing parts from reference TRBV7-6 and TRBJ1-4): GAGVSQSPRYKVTKRGQDVALRCDPISGHVSLYWYRQALGQGPEFLTYFNYEAQQDKSGLPNDRFSAERPEGSISTLTIQRTEQRDSAMYRCASSASGTGSNEKLFFGSGTQLSVL.

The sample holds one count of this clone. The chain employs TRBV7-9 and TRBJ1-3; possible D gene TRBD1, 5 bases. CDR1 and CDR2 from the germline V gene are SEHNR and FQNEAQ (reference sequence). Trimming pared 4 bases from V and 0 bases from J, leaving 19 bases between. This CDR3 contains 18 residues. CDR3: CASSSVEMQGNSGNTIYF. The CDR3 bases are TGTGCCAGCAGCTCCGTTGAGATGCAGGGAAACTCTGGAAACACCATATATTTT.

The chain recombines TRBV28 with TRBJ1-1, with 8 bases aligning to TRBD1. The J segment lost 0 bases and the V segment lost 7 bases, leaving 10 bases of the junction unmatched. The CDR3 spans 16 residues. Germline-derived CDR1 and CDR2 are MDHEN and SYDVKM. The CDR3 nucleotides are TGTGCCAGCACCCCAGGACAGGGACACATGAACACTGAAGCTTTCTTT. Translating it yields CASTPGQGHMNTEAFF.

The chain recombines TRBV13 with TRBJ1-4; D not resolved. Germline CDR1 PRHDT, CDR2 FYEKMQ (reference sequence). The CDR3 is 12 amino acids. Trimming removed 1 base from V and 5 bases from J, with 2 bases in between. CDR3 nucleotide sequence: TGTGCCAGCAGCTTAGCCAATGAAAAACTGTTTTTT. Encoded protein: CASSLANEKLFF. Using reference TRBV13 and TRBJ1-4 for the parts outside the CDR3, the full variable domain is AAGVIQSPRHLIKEKRETATLKCYPIPRHDTVYWYQQGPGQDPQFLISFYEKMQSDKGSIPDRFSAQQFSDYHSELNMSSLELGDSALYFCASSLANEKLFFGSGTQLSVL.

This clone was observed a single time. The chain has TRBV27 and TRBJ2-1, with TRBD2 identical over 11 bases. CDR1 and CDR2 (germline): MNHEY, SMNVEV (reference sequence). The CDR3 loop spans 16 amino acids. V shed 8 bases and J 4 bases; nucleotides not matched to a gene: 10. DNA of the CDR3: TGTGCCAGCGCCCAACTAGCGGGGGAACGTTACAATGAGCAGTTCTTC. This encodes CASAQLAGERYNEQFF.

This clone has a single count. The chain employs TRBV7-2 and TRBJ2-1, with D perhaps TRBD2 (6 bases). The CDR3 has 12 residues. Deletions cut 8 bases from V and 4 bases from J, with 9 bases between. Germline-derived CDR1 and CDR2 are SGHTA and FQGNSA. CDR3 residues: CASGGIYNEQFF. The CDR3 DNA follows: TGTGCCAGCGGCGGGATTTACAATGAGCAGTTCTTC.

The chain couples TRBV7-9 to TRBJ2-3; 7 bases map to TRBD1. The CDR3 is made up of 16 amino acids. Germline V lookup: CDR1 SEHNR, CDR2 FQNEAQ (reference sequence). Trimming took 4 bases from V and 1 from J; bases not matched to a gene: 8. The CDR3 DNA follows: TGTGCCAGCAGCTGGCTACGGGACAGTCGCACAGATACGCAGTATTTT. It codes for CASSWLRDSRTDTQYF.

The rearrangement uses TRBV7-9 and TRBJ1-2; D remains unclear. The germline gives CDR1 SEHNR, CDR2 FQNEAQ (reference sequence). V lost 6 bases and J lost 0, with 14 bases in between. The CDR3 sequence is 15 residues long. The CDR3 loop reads CASSPTAAANYGYTF. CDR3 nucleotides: TGTGCCAGCAGTCCGACTGCGGCAGCTAACTATGGCTACACCTTC.

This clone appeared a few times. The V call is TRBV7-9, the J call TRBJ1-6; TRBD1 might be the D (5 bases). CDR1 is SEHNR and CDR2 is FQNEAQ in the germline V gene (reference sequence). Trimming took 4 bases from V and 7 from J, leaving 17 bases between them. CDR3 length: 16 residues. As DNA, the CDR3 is TGTGCCAGCAGCTCCGGGACTCCCTATCTCAATTCACCCCTCCACTTT. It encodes CASSSGTPYLNSPLHF.

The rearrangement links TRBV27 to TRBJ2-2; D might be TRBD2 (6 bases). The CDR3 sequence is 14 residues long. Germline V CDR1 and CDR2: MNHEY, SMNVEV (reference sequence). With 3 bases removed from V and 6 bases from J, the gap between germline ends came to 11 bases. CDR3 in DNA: TGTGCCAGCAGTTTTCAGTCGGGGGCCGGGGAGCTGTTTTTT. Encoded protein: CASSFQSGAGELFF.

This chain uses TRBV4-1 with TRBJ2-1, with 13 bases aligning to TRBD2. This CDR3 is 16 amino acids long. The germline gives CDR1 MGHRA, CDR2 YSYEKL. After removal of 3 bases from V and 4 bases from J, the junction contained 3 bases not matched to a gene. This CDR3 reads CASSHVLAGGYNEQFF. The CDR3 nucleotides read TGCGCCAGCAGCCACGTACTAGCGGGGGGGTACAATGAGCAGTTCTTC.

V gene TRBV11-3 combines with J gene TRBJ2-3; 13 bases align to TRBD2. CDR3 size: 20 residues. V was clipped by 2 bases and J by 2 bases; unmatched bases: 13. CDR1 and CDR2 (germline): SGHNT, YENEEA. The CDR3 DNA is TGTGCCAGCAGCTTATTGCCGGGGACTAGCGGGGTGCATGACACAGATACGCAGTATTTT. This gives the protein CASSLLPGTSGVHDTDTQYF.

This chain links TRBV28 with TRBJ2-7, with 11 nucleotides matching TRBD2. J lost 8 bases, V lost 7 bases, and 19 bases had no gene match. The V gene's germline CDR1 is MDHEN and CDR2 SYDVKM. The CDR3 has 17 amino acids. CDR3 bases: TGTGCCAGCACTCCCGGGCTAGCGGGAGGCCAGGAAGCAAAGCAGTACTTC. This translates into CASTPGLAGGQEAKQYF.

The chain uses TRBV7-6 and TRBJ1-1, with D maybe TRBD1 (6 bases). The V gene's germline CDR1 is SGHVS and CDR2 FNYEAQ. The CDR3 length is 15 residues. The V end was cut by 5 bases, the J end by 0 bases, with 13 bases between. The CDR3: CASSQTGPLNTEAFF. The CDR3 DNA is TGTGCCAGCAGCCAAACAGGGCCCCTGAACACTGAAGCTTTCTTT.

The CDR3 sequence: CSVVGGRGYNEQFF. As DNA, the CDR3 is TGCAGCGTTGTAGGGGGCAGGGGGTACAATGAGCAGTTCTTC. The rearrangement links TRBV29-1 to TRBJ2-1, with 7 bases matching TRBD1. V lost 4 bases, J lost 4 bases, and 7 bases stayed unmatched. The germline V gene encodes CDR1 SQVTM and CDR2 ANQGSEA. This CDR3 comprises 14 residues.

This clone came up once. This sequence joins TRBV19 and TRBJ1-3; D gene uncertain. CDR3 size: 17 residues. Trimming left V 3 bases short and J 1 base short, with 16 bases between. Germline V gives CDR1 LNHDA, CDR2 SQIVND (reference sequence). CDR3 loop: CASSMGSDFISGNTIYF. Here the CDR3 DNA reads TGTGCCAGTAGTATGGGTTCTGACTTCATATCTGGAAACACCATATATTTT.

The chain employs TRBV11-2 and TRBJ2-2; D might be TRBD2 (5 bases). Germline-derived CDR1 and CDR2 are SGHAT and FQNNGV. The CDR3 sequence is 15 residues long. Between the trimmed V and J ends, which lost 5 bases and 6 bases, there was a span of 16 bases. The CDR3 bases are TGTGCCAGCAGCCCCTTCCTCCTCGGGGCCGGGGAGCTGTTTTTT. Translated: CASSPFLLGAGELFF.